One and the same sample provided the 2 T cell receptor beta chains below, sequenced in a study of CD8+ T cells in alopecia areata. Isolated RNA was reverse transcribed into cDNA used as the sequencing template. Here immunoSEQ multiplex PCR was the method, and the copy in TCRdb shows in-frame clones only, minus some. In the table there are about 150,000 clones, around 58% of which are singletons. The specimen comprised CD4+ T cells sorted from blood, sampled at week 0. The source of these receptors is a human donor with alopecia areata.

This clone came up a few times. The genes are TRBV15 and TRBJ2-2; no reliable D call. Germline-derived CDR1 and CDR2 are LNHNV and YYDKDF (reference sequence). The CDR3 totals 14 residues. Trimming cost V 5 bases and J 2 bases, with 9 bases left between them. CDR3 sequence: CATSSRTNTGELFF. The CDR3, as DNA: TGTGCCACCAGCTCTCGAACAAACACCGGGGAGCTGTTTTTT. Combining the CDR3 with reference TRBV15 and TRBJ2-2 gives the whole variable domain DAMVIQNPRYQVTQFGKPVTLSCSQTLNHNVMYWYQQKSSQAPKLLFHYYDKDFNNEADTPDNFQSRRPNTSFCFLDIRSPGLGDTAMYLCATSSRTNTGELFFGEGSRLTVL.

CDR3 in amino acids: CASSDWTEQETQYF. For the CDR3, the DNA is TGTGCCAGCAGTGATTGGACAGAACAAGAGACCCAGTACTTC. The rearrangement joins TRBV5-4 to TRBJ2-5; D perhaps matches TRBD1 (6 bases). The CDR3 runs to 14 residues. The V end was cut by 5 bases, the J end by 2 bases, with 13 bases between. Germline V gene data show CDR1 as SGHNT and CDR2 as YYREEE (reference sequence).